The rows below give T cell receptor beta chains drawn from one sample of a study of T-cell reconstitution after alpha-beta-depleted transplantation in children. TCRdb re-derived calls from the PCR reads in MiXCR, one entry per CDR3 protein. In the table there are around 960,000 distinct CDR3 sequences, around 30% of which are singletons. The material was PBMCs, mostly from graft donor cells, obtained 360 days after TCRalphabeta/CD19-depleted stem cell transplant. These receptors were obtained from a boy younger than two who had a stem cell transplant for SCID, so the T cells may come from the graft donor. Each CDR3 is given with its conserved first and last residue. The order of the fields is clone size, V gene, D gene, J gene, CDR3 DNA, CDR3 protein. The D gene is left open where the match is weak. Some rows have no size entry. The others give once, few or many, or a class for an expanded clone.

>NA|TRBV2|NA|TRBJ2-5
TGTGCCAGCAGGGACAGAGGGGTCAAAGAGACCCAGTACTTC
CASRDRGVKETQYF
>NA|TRBV14|TRBD1|TRBJ2-7
TGTGCCAGCAGCCAAAGACAGGGGTTCTACGAGCAGTACTTC
CASSQRQGFYEQYF
>NA|TRBV2|NA|TRBJ2-3
TGTGCCAGCTTTGGCGGATTTGGCGGTACGCAGTATTTT
CASFGGFGGTQYF
>NA|TRBV5-5|TRBD1|TRBJ2-5
TGTGCCAGCAGCTTTCGCCTTACAGGGGGCAGGGAGACCCAGTACTTC
CASSFRLTGGRETQYF
>few|TRBV7-2|TRBD1|TRBJ2-7
TGTGCCAGCAGCCCATACCGGGGACAGGGGGCGTACGAGCAGTACTTC
CASSPYRGQGAYEQYF
>few|TRBV20-1|NA|TRBJ2-7
TGCAGTGCTCCCCAGAGTCCGATCTACGAGCAGTACTTC
CSAPQSPIYEQYF
>few|TRBV7-3|NA|TRBJ2-2
TGTGCCAGCAGCTTATATAAGCACACCGGGGAGCTGTTTTTT
CASSLYKHTGELFF
>NA|TRBV4-3|TRBD1|TRBJ2-2
TGCGCCAGCAGCGGGACAGGGCCCGGGGAGCTGTTTTTT
CASSGTGPGELFF
>few|TRBV4-1|TRBD2|TRBJ2-7
TGCGCCAGCAGCCAAGCCCCCTTTCGGGGGGGCTTCTACGAGCAGTACTTC
CASSQAPFRGGFYEQYF
>NA|TRBV24-1|TRBD2|TRBJ2-1
TGTGCCACCAGTACGGCTAGCGGGGGCAATGAGCAGTTCTTC
CATSTASGGNEQFF
>NA|TRBV12-5|NA|TRBJ2-7
TGTGCTAGTGGTTTGGGGGGGCCGGGCAAGAACGAGCAGTACTTC
CASGLGGPGKNEQYF
>few|TRBV7-2|NA|TRBJ1-1
TGTGCCAGCAGCTTAGCGCAGGGGTTCACTGAAGCTTTCTTT
CASSLAQGFTEAFF
>NA|TRBV3-1|NA|TRBJ1-1
TGTGCCAGCAGCCACAGCCCCGGGGTCACTGAAGCTTTCTTT
CASSHSPGVTEAFF
>few|TRBV6-1|NA|TRBJ2-3
TGTGCAGCCAGGGGGGGGAATTCGGCAGATACGCAGTATTTT
CAARGGNSADTQYF
>NA|TRBV6-1|TRBD2|TRBJ2-3
TGTGCCACCGGTGGGCGGGGGGGCACAGATACGCAGTATTTT
CATGGRGGTDTQYF
>NA|TRBV12-3/TRBV12-4|NA|TRBJ1-1
TGTGCCAGCAGTTTTGATGACAGACAGAACACTGAAGCTTTCTTT
CASSFDDRQNTEAFF
>few|TRBV29-1|NA|TRBJ2-7
TGCAGCGTGGGCAGGGGTGTGGGGTCCTACGAGCAGTACTTC
CSVGRGVGSYEQYF
>NA|TRBV2|NA|TRBJ1-1
TGTGCCAGCGTGATGGGGAGGCGGACTGAAGCTTTCTTT
CASVMGRRTEAFF
>NA|TRBV3-1|NA|TRBJ2-1
TGTGCCAGCAGCCAAGATGGGCCCCACAATGAGCAGTTCTTC
CASSQDGPHNEQFF
>NA|TRBV6-2/TRBV6-3|NA|TRBJ2-5
TGTGCCAGCAGTCCCCTGGGGACCTACCCTCAAGAGACCCAGTACTTC
CASSPLGTYPQETQYF
>few|TRBV3-1|NA|TRBJ2-4
TGTGCCAGCAGCCCCGTCCGGGAGAGAAACATTCAGTACTTC
CASSPVRERNIQYF
>many|TRBV27|NA|TRBJ2-3
TGTGCCAGCAGATCGTGGGGGCGATCTAGCACAGATACGCAGTATTTT
CASRSWGRSSTDTQYF
>NA|TRBV29-1|NA|TRBJ2-7
TGCAGCGCGGTACTTTACAACTACGAGCAGTACTTC
CSAVLYNYEQYF
>NA|TRBV6-1|TRBD1|TRBJ1-1
TGTGCCAGCAGCTCGGGACAGGGGGTGATGAACACTGAAGCTTTCTTT
CASSSGQGVMNTEAFF
>NA|TRBV3-1|NA|TRBJ2-1
TGTGCCAGCAGCCCCTTCACGAGGGTGGCCTACAATGAGCAGTTCTTC
CASSPFTRVAYNEQFF
>NA|TRBV18|NA|TRBJ1-1
TGTGCCAGCTCACAGAGGGTGGATGGTACTGAAGCTTTCTTT
CASSQRVDGTEAFF
>NA|TRBV9|TRBD2|TRBJ2-3
TGTGCCAGCAGCCCTAGCGGGGGGTATAGCACAGATACGCAGTATTTT
CASSPSGGYSTDTQYF
>many|TRBV12-3/TRBV12-4|TRBD2|TRBJ2-3
TGTGCCAGCAGCCTTAGCGGGGGGGCCACAGATACGCAGTATTTT
CASSLSGGATDTQYF